This T cell receptor beta chain was observed in a study of breast tumors, draining lymph nodes, adjacent tissues. Each CDR3 protein gets one entry after TCRdb re-called the multiplex PCR reads with MiXCR. This table has 150,000 to 200,000 distinct CDR3 sequences, roughly a third appearing once. The CDR3 has 14 amino acids. The V gene's germline CDR1 is SGHRS and CDR2 YFSETQ. J was trimmed by 4 bases and V by 3 bases; bases with no gene match: 6. Breast cancer patients provided tissue from their axillary draining lymph nodes. This clonotype was seen repeatedly, ten times or more. V is TRBV5-1 and J is TRBJ2-7, with 8 nucleotides matching TRBD2. Sequenced input: axillary lymph node tissue. This clonotype was obtained from a female donor with breast cancer. Some clones in this sample may be carry-over from other donors' samples. In DNA form, the CDR3 reads TGCGCCAGCAGCTCATCCGGGGGGGGGTACGAGCAGTACTTC. It is translated as CASSSSGGGYEQYF.